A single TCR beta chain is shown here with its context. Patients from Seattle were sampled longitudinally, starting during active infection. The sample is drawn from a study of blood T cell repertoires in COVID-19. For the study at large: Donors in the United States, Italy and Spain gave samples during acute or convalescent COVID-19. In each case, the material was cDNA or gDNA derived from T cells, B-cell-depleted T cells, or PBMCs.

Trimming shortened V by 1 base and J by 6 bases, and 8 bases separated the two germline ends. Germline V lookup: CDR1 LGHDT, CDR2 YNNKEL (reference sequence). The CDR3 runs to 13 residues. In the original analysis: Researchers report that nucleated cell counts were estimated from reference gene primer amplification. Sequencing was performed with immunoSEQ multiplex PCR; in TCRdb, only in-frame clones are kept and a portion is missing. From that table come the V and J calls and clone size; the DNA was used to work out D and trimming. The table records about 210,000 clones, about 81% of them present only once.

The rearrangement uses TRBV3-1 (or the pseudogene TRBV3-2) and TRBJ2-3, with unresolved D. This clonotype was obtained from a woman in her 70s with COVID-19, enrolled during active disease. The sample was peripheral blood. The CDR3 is CASSQAMADTQYF. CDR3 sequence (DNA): TGTGCCAGCAGCCAAGCAATGGCCGATACGCAGTATTTT.